These T cell receptor beta chains were read from a single sample in a study of T-cell reconstitution after alpha-beta-depleted transplantation in children. TCRdb re-derived calls from the PCR reads in MiXCR, one entry per CDR3 protein. The repertoire holds about 980,000 distinct CDR3 sequences, with 25% to 30% as singletons. Material: PBMCs, mostly from graft donor cells, obtained 360 days after TCRalphabeta/CD19-depleted stem cell transplant. The receptors stem from a boy under two years old who had a stem cell transplant for SCID, so the T cells may come from the graft donor. Both conserved end residues are part of each CDR3. D genes are given only for firm matches. A row's size may be missing; if present it is once, few, many or a size class.

j_gene | d_gene | v_gene | abundance | CDR3nt | CDR3aa
TRBJ1-1 | TRBD1 | TRBV6-5 | few | TGTGCCAGCAGTTACTCGAGTCAGGGGGCGAAGACTGAAGCTTTCTTT | CASSYSSQGAKTEAFF
TRBJ2-7 | TRBD2 | TRBV28 | . | TGTGCCAGCAGGGCGGGGGGACCCTACGAGCAGTACTTC | CASRAGGPYEQYF
TRBJ1-1 | . | TRBV2 | few | . | CASSVAVNTEAFF
TRBJ2-7 | . | TRBV11-2 | few | TGTGCCAGCAGCTTAGTTCGGCAGAAATCCTACGAGCAGTACTTC | CASSLVRQKSYEQYF
TRBJ1-4 | . | TRBV7-2 | . | TGTGCCAGCAGCTTAGCTTCAGGGAGAGAAAAACTGTTTTTT | CASSLASGREKLFF
TRBJ2-1 | . | TRBV29-1 | . | TGCAGCGTTGCGAAGCTCGTCTACAATGAGCAGTTCTTC | CSVAKLVYNEQFF
TRBJ2-7 | . | TRBV20-1 | few | TGCAGTGCTAGGAAGGGCGGTCCCTACGAGCAGTACTTC | CSARKGGPYEQYF
TRBJ1-1 | TRBD1 | TRBV5-1 | . | TGCGCCAGCACCCGGGGACAGGGGCGCACTGAAGCTTTCTTT | CASTRGQGRTEAFF
TRBJ2-7 | . | TRBV5-1 | . | TGCGCCAGCAGCATAACGGACGGTTACGAGCAGTACTTC | CASSITDGYEQYF
TRBJ1-1 | . | TRBV7-2 | once | TGTGCCAGCAGCTTAATCGGGGGGCGGTTCACTGAAGCTTTCTTT | CASSLIGGRFTEAFF
TRBJ2-3 | . | TRBV28 | few | TGTGCCAGCAGTTCAATTCTACGGGCCCTTGGCACAGATACGCAGTATTTT | CASSSILRALGTDTQYF
TRBJ2-1 | . | TRBV29-1 | few | TGCAGCGCCAGGCCGGGACGTAAGTCCAATGAGCAGTTCTTC | CSARPGRKSNEQFF
TRBJ2-7 | . | TRBV18 | . | TGTGCCAGCTCACCGACCGCGGGGGCACACAGGGGCCAGTCCTACGAGCAGTACTTC | CASSPTAGAHRGQSYEQYF
TRBJ2-7 | TRBD1 | TRBV5-1 | . | TGCGCCAGCAGCTCTGGGGACGGGGACAGGGCCTACGAGCAGTACTTC | CASSSGDGDRAYEQYF
TRBJ1-2 | TRBD1 | TRBV7-8 | . | TGTGCCAGCAGCCCAACCCGGGACAGGGGGCTTAACTATGGCTACACCTTC | CASSPTRDRGLNYGYTF
TRBJ2-1 | . | TRBV5-1 | once | TGCGCCACCAAGCTCCGGACGGACTCCTACAATGAGCAGTTCTTC | CATKLRTDSYNEQFF
TRBJ2-5 | . | TRBV7-9 | few | TGTGCCAGCAGCGGCCAAGGGGCACCCAAGAGAGAGACCCAGTACTTC | CASSGQGAPKRETQYF
TRBJ2-1 | TRBD1 | TRBV3-1 | few | TGTGCCAGCAGCCAAGGGACAGGGGTGGCAAATGAGCAGTTCTTC | CASSQGTGVANEQFF
TRBJ2-7 | TRBD1 | TRBV20-1 | once | TGCAGTGCTAGAGTCTGGACAGGGTGGTTCTACGAGCAGTACTTC | CSARVWTGWFYEQYF
TRBJ2-7 | . | TRBV29-1 | few | TGCAGCGTTGAAGATCTTGGGGGAAGACACTTC | CSVEDLGGRHF
TRBJ2-3 | . | TRBV6-2/TRBV6-3 | few | TGTGCCAGCAGGTCATGGGGGACTGGTTCCACAGATACGCAGTATTTT | CASRSWGTGSTDTQYF
TRBJ1-6 | . | TRBV5-5 | . | TGTGCCAGCAGCTTGCAGGCAGGCGAGAATTCACCCCTCCACTTT | CASSLQAGENSPLHF
TRBJ2-3 | TRBD1 | TRBV6-1 | few | TGTGCCAGCGCTAACGGGGACAGGGGCACAGATACGCAGTATTTT | CASANGDRGTDTQYF
TRBJ2-7 | . | TRBV28 | few | TGTGCCAGCAGTTCTTCCTTAATTCTCTCCTACGAGCAGTACTTC | CASSSSLILSYEQYF
TRBJ2-3 | TRBD2 | TRBV20-1 | . | TGCAGTGCTAGGGTGGGACTAGCGGGGCGGGGCACAGATACGCAGTATTTT | CSARVGLAGRGTDTQYF
TRBJ2-3 | . | TRBV4-1 | few | TGCGCCAGCAGCCCCCCGGACCGCTTACTCACAGATACGCAGTATTTT | CASSPPDRLLTDTQYF
TRBJ2-3 | . | TRBV12-5 | . | TGTGCTAGTGGTTTGGAGGGCGCAGATACGCAGTATTTT | CASGLEGADTQYF
TRBJ2-5 | . | TRBV4-2 | many | TGTGCCAGCAGCCAGGAGGCGGGGGCCTTCGTGGAGACCCAGTACTTC | CASSQEAGAFVETQYF
TRBJ2-7 | . | TRBV14 | . | TGTGCCAGCAGCCAAGACGTTCCGGGTAACTACGAGCAGTACTTC | CASSQDVPGNYEQYF
TRBJ1-6 | TRBD1 | TRBV28 | . | TGTGCCAGCAGTTATACAGGGGGATCACCCCTCCACTTT | CASSYTGGSPLHF
TRBJ1-4 | TRBD1 | TRBV5-1 | . | TGCGCCAGCAGCTTGGAGGGACAGGGAGGCGAAAAACTGTTTTTT | CASSLEGQGGEKLFF
TRBJ2-2 | . | TRBV7-8 | . | TGTGCCAGCGAGGTCTCCGTCGGGGAGCTGTTTTTT | CASEVSVGELFF
TRBJ2-4 | . | TRBV28 | . | TGTGCCAGCAGTTTAGGATGGGACACCTTAGCCAAAAACATTCAGTACTTC | CASSLGWDTLAKNIQYF
TRBJ2-1 | TRBD1 | TRBV5-5 | . | TGTGCCAGCAGCTTCTCAGGGGGCGAAATGCGATTCTTC | CASSFSGGEMRFF
TRBJ2-7 | TRBD1 | TRBV4-2 | few | TGTGCCAGCAGCCAAGTCTGGGGGTGGGGACAGGGGTACGAGCAGTACTTC | CASSQVWGWGQGYEQYF
TRBJ1-4 | TRBD1 | TRBV7-2 | . | TGTGCCAGCAGTGTTGACAGGGTCTATGAAAAACTGTTTTTT | CASSVDRVYEKLFF
TRBJ2-3 | . | TRBV7-6 | few | TGTGCCAGCAGCTTAGCGCGTCGGGTATTCCCGCAGTATTTT | CASSLARRVFPQYF
TRBJ1-6 | . | TRBV20-1 | few | TGCAGTGCCTCAATGGGTGGGGCCTATAATTCACCCCTCCACTTT | CSASMGGAYNSPLHF
TRBJ2-5 | TRBD2 | TRBV14 | . | TGTGCCAGCAGCCAAGAGGTTCCGGGACTAGGAGCGGCCCAGTACTTC | CASSQEVPGLGAAQYF
TRBJ2-3 | . | TRBV10-3 | many | TGTGCCATCAGTGAGGGGACAGCGGGAGATACGCAGTATTTT | CAISEGTAGDTQYF
TRBJ2-3 | . | TRBV6-2/TRBV6-3 | few | TGTGCCAGCAGTTACTACAAGGGTACGCAGTATTTT | CASSYYKGTQYF
TRBJ1-2 | . | TRBV15 | . | TGTGCCACCAGCAGGGACAGTAAGGGCCTGGGCTACACCTTC | CATSRDSKGLGYTF
TRBJ1-5 | TRBD1 | TRBV5-1 | . | TGCGCCAGCAGCTTAACAGGGGGAGGCAATCAGCCCCAGCATTTT | CASSLTGGGNQPQHF
TRBJ1-3 | . | TRBV5-1 | few | TGCGCCAGCAGCAGAGGACAGAGCTCTGGAAACACCATATATTTT | CASSRGQSSGNTIYF
TRBJ2-7 | . | TRBV12-3/TRBV12-4 | . | TGTGCCAGCAGTTTTAGTTCCAGCCTTGGCGAGCAGTACTTC | CASSFSSSLGEQYF
TRBJ2-2 | TRBD1 | TRBV3-1 | many | TGCGCCAGCAGCCAGGGGGCCGGGGAGCTGTTTTTT | CASSQGAGELFF
TRBJ2-7 | TRBD1 | TRBV29-1 | . | TGCAGCGTTGCCGACAGGGGACGTTACAACGAGCAGTACTTC | CSVADRGRYNEQYF
TRBJ2-7 | TRBD1 | TRBV5-1 | . | TGCGCCAGCAGCTTGGCCTGGACAGGAGACCTTTACGAGCAGTACTTC | CASSLAWTGDLYEQYF
TRBJ1-2 | . | TRBV6-6 | . | TGTGCCGGTTTCGGGGGGGACAACTATGGCTACACCTTC | CAGFGGDNYGYTF
TRBJ2-1 | . | TRBV7-2 | . | TGTGCCAGCAGCTTAGATGGGGTGCAGTTCTTC | CASSLDGVQFF
TRBJ2-4 | . | TRBV2 | . | TGTGCCAGCAGGTTTGAAGCCAAAAACATTCAGTACTTC | CASRFEAKNIQYF
TRBJ1-2 | . | TRBV2 | few | TGTGCCAGCAGTGCCTTTAAGAACAGCTTC | CASSAFKNSF